What follows are 12 T cell receptor beta chains derived from one specimen sequenced in a study of shared clonotypes between healthy human individuals. The method was immunoSEQ multiplex PCR; TCRdb's version includes in-frame clones alone and lacks a portion of them. The sample holds approximately 500,000 clones, roughly 80% seen once. The sequenced sample was PBMCs. These receptors originate from a woman in her thirties or forties in good health. Some clones in this sample may be carry-over from other donors' samples.

The chain couples TRBV29-1 to TRBJ2-1; possible D gene TRBD2, 6 bases. The CDR3 extends over 14 amino acids. Germline-derived CDR1 and CDR2 are SQVTM and ANQGSEA. Trimming stripped 1 base from V and 5 bases from J, with 12 bases between. This chain's CDR3 is CSVEVRGTDNEQFF. The DNA of the CDR3 is TGCAGCGTTGAAGTCCGCGGGACGGACAATGAGCAGTTCTTC.

To note about this clone: This sequence may be a read error, since a much larger clone differs from it by one base. This specimen includes other DNA sequences encoding the same CDR3. The rearrangement joins TRBV28 to TRBJ1-2; D gene ambiguous. CDR1 is MDHEN, CDR2 SYDVKM, per germline. The CDR3 runs to 12 residues. Trimming stripped 2 bases from V and 2 bases from J, with 3 bases between. CDR3 sequence (DNA): TGTGCCAGCAGTTTACGGAACTATGGCTACACCTTC. Residues: CASSLRNYGYTF.

V and J are TRBV5-4 and TRBJ1-2; a weak D match, TRBD1 (5 bases). The CDR3 length is 14 residues. The germline CDR1 and CDR2 sequences are SGHNT and YYREEE (reference sequence). V was pared by 0 bases and J by 4 bases, with 10 bases between. CDR3 region: CASSLGGELYGYTF. Written as DNA, the CDR3 is TGTGCCAGCAGCTTGGGAGGGGAACTCTATGGCTACACCTTC.

This chain uses TRBV6-5 with TRBJ2-5, with a weak D call TRBD2 (5 bases). From germline, CDR1 is MNHEY and CDR2 SVGAGI. With 0 bases removed from V and 4 bases from J, the gap between germline ends came to 9 bases. This CDR3 has 14 amino acids. CDR3 sequence: CASSYSRTLETQYF. CDR3 DNA sequence: TGTGCCAGCAGTTACTCGCGGACTTTAGAGACCCAGTACTTC.

This chain connects TRBV30 to TRBJ1-2; TRBD1 aligns across 12 bases. Germline trimming cut 8 bases from V and 5 bases from J; bases unmatched to any gene: 15. CDR1 is GTSNPN and CDR2 is SVGIG in the germline V gene (reference sequence). The CDR3 has 16 amino acids. The CDR3 is CARSAPRDRGRYGYTF. The CDR3 DNA follows: TGTGCCCGGTCGGCCCCTCGGGACAGGGGGCGGTATGGCTACACCTTC.

The chain combines TRBV30 with TRBJ2-7; a possible D gene is TRBD2 (6 bases). Trimming pared 2 bases from V and 9 bases from J, leaving 11 bases between. This CDR3 spans 11 amino acids. The germline V gene encodes CDR1 GTSNPN and CDR2 SVGIG (reference sequence). In DNA form, the CDR3 reads TGTGCCTGGAGTACCCCGGGACTGCAGTACTTC. It encodes CAWSTPGLQYF.

With regard to this clone: Other DNA sequences in this specimen translate into the identical CDR3. The genes are TRBV15 and TRBJ2-7; D is possibly TRBD1 (5 bases). Between the trimmed V and J ends, which lost 0 bases and 4 bases, there was a span of 10 bases. This CDR3 is 14 amino acids long. Per the germline V gene, CDR1 is LNHNV and CDR2 is YYDKDF (reference sequence). This chain's CDR3 is CATSRDQGRYEQYF. The DNA of the CDR3 is TGTGCCACCAGCAGAGACCAGGGTCGGTACGAGCAGTACTTC.

To note about this clone: This likely stems from a read error, as it lies one base from a far larger clone. The sample carries other DNA sequences with the same CDR3. The chain employs TRBV30 and TRBJ2-1; tentatively, D is TRBD1 (6 bases). Germline CDR1 reads GTSNPN; CDR2 reads SVGIG (reference sequence). V gave up 4 bases and J gave up 9 bases, with 19 bases separating them. The CDR3 totals 14 residues. CDR3 nucleotide sequence: TGTGCCTGGAACCTAGCTGGAGTAGGGGGTGAGCAGTTCTTC. Protein: CAWNLAGVGGEQFF.

The V call is TRBV2, the J call TRBJ1-2; D gene unclear. Germline lookup yields CDR1 SNHLY and CDR2 FYNNEI. The CDR3 is 13 residues long. The ends were cut back, 1 base at V and 2 bases at J, with 5 bases in the middle. CDR3 sequence (DNA): TGTGCCAGCAGTGAAGGGGTAAACTATGGCTACACCTTC. Protein: CASSEGVNYGYTF.

Comments on this clone: The sample contains more than one DNA sequence encoding this CDR3. The chain employs TRBV18 and TRBJ1-2, with 7 bases identical to TRBD1. Germline CDR1 and CDR2: KGHSH and LQKENI. The CDR3 extends over 14 amino acids. Trimming cost V 3 bases and J 5 bases; bases outside gene matches: 6. CDR3 coding DNA: TGTGCCAGCTCACCCACAGACAGGGATTATGGCTACACCTTC. This gives the protein CASSPTDRDYGYTF.

This chain joins TRBV5-1 and TRBJ2-2; D is possibly TRBD1 (5 bases). Looked up from germline, CDR1 is SGHRS and CDR2 is YFSETQ. This CDR3 region has 14 residues. Trimming cost V 4 bases and J 2 bases, with 9 bases left between them. The chain's CDR3 is CASSEDTNTGELFF. The CDR3 DNA reads as TGCGCCAGCAGCGAGGACACAAACACCGGGGAGCTGTTTTTT.

The V and J genes are TRBV19 and TRBJ2-1; 11 nucleotides agree with TRBD1. V gave up 6 bases and J gave up 3 bases; unmatched junction bases: 4. This CDR3 is built from 15 residues. CDR1 and CDR2 from the germline V gene are LNHDA and SQIVND (reference sequence). The DNA of the CDR3 is TGTGCCAGTAGAACCGGGACAGGGGGCTACAATGAGCAGTTCTTC. Protein sequence: CASRTGTGGYNEQFF.